A selection of T cell receptor beta chains follows, all from one sample in a study of blood T cell repertoires in COVID-19. The method was immunoSEQ multiplex PCR; TCRdb's version includes in-frame clones alone and lacks a portion of them. The sample has roughly 500,000 clones, nearly 90% seen once. Specimen: peripheral blood. All receptors derive from a man aged 18 to 29 with COVID-19, enrolled during active disease. The CDR3 runs from the conserved cysteine through the conserved F or W. The D gene is left open where the match is weak. Expanded clones are given a class, and other clones once, few, many or no size at all.

v_call,clone_size,d_call,j_call,cdr3_nt,cdr3_aa
TRBV10-1,-,TRBD2,TRBJ2-5,TGCGCCACCCAAGGGACTAGCCAAGAGACCCAGTACTTC,CATQGTSQETQYF
TRBV2,once,TRBD1,TRBJ1-6,TGTGCCAGCATAGGCAGACAGGGGACTCCCTATAATTCACCCCTCCACTTT,CASIGRQGTPYNSPLHF
TRBV11-2,-,TRBD1,TRBJ2-7,TGTGCCAGCAGTCCTGACAGGGGACACGAGCAGTACTTC,CASSPDRGHEQYF
TRBV5-1,-,-,TRBJ2-5,TGCGCCAGCAGCTTGTCTCGGGGCCAAGAGACCCAGTACTTC,CASSLSRGQETQYF
TRBV25-1,-,-,TRBJ2-5,TGTGCCAGCAGTCCCCGACCGGGGGCCCAGTACTTC,CASSPRPGAQYF
TRBV5-4,-,-,TRBJ1-2,TGTGCCAGCAGCTTGGGTGGGCCGGGGAACTATGGCTACACCTTC,CASSLGGPGNYGYTF
TRBV6-5,-,-,TRBJ2-1,TGTGCCAGCAGTTACTCGAGGAGGGGTGGCAATGAGCAGTTCTTC,CASSYSRRGGNEQFF
TRBV5-1,-,-,TRBJ2-2,TGCGCCAGCAGCCGACTCAGGGACACCGGGGAGCTGTTTTTT,CASSRLRDTGELFF
TRBV11-2,once,-,TRBJ1-3,TGTGCCAGCAGCTTAGATCTGCAGGCTGGAAACACCATATATTTT,CASSLDLQAGNTIYF
TRBV11-3,-,TRBD2,TRBJ2-1,TGTGCCAGCAGCTTAGTTCTGACTAGCGGGATCTACAATGAGCAGTTCTTC,CASSLVLTSGIYNEQFF
TRBV2,-,-,TRBJ1-2,TGTGCCAGCAGTGCCGACAGCTATGGCTACACCTTC,CASSADSYGYTF
TRBV7-6,few,TRBD1,TRBJ2-3,TGTGCCAGCAGCGTAACACAGGGGGGCACAGATACGCAGTATTTT,CASSVTQGGTDTQYF
TRBV7-8,-,-,TRBJ2-7,TGTGCCAGCAGCGCCTCCAGGGGAGACGAGCAGTACTTC,CASSASRGDEQYF
TRBV2,-,-,TRBJ1-3,TGTGCCAGCAGTGAAGTCATCTCTGGAAACACCATATATTTT,CASSEVISGNTIYF
TRBV6-5,-,TRBD1,TRBJ2-2,TGTGCCAGCAGCCGGACAGGCCGTAACACCGGGGAGCTGTTTTTT,CASSRTGRNTGELFF
TRBV5-4,-,TRBD1,TRBJ1-6,TGTGCCAGCAGCGACACCGGGACAGGGCACTCACCCCTCCACTTT,CASSDTGTGHSPLHF
TRBV29-1,-,TRBD2,TRBJ2-5,TGCAGCGTTAGAGGACTAGCCCAAGAGACCCAGTACTTC,CSVRGLAQETQYF
TRBV13,few,-,TRBJ1-1,TGTGCCAGCAGTCCTCGGGACACCCCAGGGCGGGCTTTCTTT,CASSPRDTPGRAFF
TRBV19,-,-,TRBJ2-3,TGTGCCACGCAAAAGCGGGGCACAGATACGCAGTATTTT,CATQKRGTDTQYF
TRBV5-4,once,-,TRBJ2-7,TGTGCCAGCAGCTCCCGCGGCGGCCTCTACGAGCAGTACTTC,CASSSRGGLYEQYF
TRBV19,-,TRBD1,TRBJ1-4,TGTGCCAGTAGTGCTCCACAGGGGATTCGCGGTGAAAAACTGTTTTTT,CASSAPQGIRGEKLFF
TRBV9,-,-,TRBJ2-2,TGTGCCAGCAGCGTAGATATAACCGGGGAGCTGTTTTTT,CASSVDITGELFF
TRBV2,-,-,TRBJ2-7,TGTGCCAGCAGGGATATTTACGGGACACCTCCCTACGAGCAGTACTTC,CASRDIYGTPPYEQYF
TRBV24-1,-,TRBD1,TRBJ1-6,TGTGCCACCAGTGACCCGGGACAGGGAACGTCCTATAATTCACCCCTCCACTTT,CATSDPGQGTSYNSPLHF
TRBV19,-,-,TRBJ1-3,TGTGCCAGTAGGGAAGATACAGGGAGAAACACCATATATTTT,CASREDTGRNTIYF
TRBV4-1,-,-,TRBJ1-3,TGCGCCAGCAGCCAACAGGGCGCCGCGGCCGGAAACACCATATATTTT,CASSQQGAAAGNTIYF
TRBV5-6,-,-,TRBJ2-5,TGTGCCAGCAGCTTGTCCAGTACAGAGGAGACCCAGTACTTC,CASSLSSTEETQYF
TRBV2,-,-,TRBJ2-5,TGTGCCAGCAGTGAAAGGAGCTGGAAAGAGACCCAGTACTTC,CASSERSWKETQYF
TRBV11-2,-,TRBD2,TRBJ2-1,TGTGCCAGCAGCTCTCGACGAGCGGGGGCCTCAATCAATGAGCAGTTCTTC,CASSSRRAGASINEQFF
TRBV11-3,-,TRBD1,TRBJ2-7,TGTGCCAGCAGCTTAGTTCGGGACAGGGACGAGCAGTACTTC,CASSLVRDRDEQYF
TRBV7-9,-,-,TRBJ2-2,TGTGCCAGCCCCGGGACACCGAACACCGGGGAGCTGTTTTTT,CASPGTPNTGELFF
TRBV2,-,-,TRBJ2-7,TGTGCCACCCACCGCTTACTTGACAGGCACTACGAGCAGTACTTC,CATHRLLDRHYEQYF
TRBV28,-,-,TRBJ1-2,TGTGCCAGCAGTTTATCCGATAGCGGCTACACCTTC,CASSLSDSGYTF
TRBV27,-,-,TRBJ1-2,TGTGCCAGCTCCCGACAGGTCGGTTATGGCTACACCTTC,CASSRQVGYGYTF
TRBV2,-,TRBD2,TRBJ2-3,TGTGCCAGCAAGTTTAGCGGGAGCACAGATACGCAGTATTTT,CASKFSGSTDTQYF
TRBV5-1,few,TRBD2,TRBJ2-1,TGCGCCAGCAAGTCCGGACTAGCGGGAGGGTTACCGCAGTTCTTC,CASKSGLAGGLPQFF
TRBV5-1,-,TRBD1,TRBJ2-3,TGCGCCAGCAGCTTGGAATTTAGGACAGGGGACACAGATACGCAGTATTTT,CASSLEFRTGDTDTQYF
TRBV6-1,-,-,TRBJ2-2,TGTGCCAGCAGTGAGTACCTCGGGAACACCGGGGAGCTGTTTTTT,CASSEYLGNTGELFF
TRBV19,-,-,TRBJ1-2,TGTGCCAGTATAGACCAGGGTAGGGTATATGGCTACACCTTC,CASIDQGRVYGYTF
TRBV7-9,-,TRBD2,TRBJ2-5,TGTGCCAGCAGCTATAGCGGGAGGGCCTTGGAGACCCAGTACTTC,CASSYSGRALETQYF
TRBV6-1,-,TRBD1,TRBJ1-1,TGTGCCAGCAGTGAGGACAGGGGGCTAACTGAAGCTTTCTTT,CASSEDRGLTEAFF
TRBV7-3,-,TRBD1,TRBJ1-6,TGTGCCAGTGGGATACAGGGGGCGCCTTCACCCCTCCACTTT,CASGIQGAPSPLHF